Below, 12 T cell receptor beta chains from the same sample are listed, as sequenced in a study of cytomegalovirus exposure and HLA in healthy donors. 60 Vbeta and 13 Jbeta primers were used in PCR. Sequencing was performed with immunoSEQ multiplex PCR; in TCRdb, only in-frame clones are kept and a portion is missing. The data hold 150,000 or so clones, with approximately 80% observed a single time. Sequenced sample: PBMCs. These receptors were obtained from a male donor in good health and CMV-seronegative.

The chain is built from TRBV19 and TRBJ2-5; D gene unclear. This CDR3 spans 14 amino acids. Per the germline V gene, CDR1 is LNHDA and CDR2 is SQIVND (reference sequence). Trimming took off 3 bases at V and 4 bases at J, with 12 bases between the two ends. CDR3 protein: CASSISSKIETQYF. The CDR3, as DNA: TGTGCCAGTAGTATTAGTTCGAAGATAGAGACCCAGTACTTC.

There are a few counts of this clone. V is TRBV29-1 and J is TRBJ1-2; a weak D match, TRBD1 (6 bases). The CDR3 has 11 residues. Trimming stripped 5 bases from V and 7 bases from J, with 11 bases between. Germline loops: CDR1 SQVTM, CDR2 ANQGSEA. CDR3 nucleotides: TGCAGCGTTTGGGGGCGCAGTGGCTACACCTTC. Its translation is CSVWGRSGYTF.

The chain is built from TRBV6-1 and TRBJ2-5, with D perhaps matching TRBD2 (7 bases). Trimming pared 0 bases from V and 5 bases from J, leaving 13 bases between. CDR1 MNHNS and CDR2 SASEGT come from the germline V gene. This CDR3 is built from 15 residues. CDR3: CASSEAGGAGETQYF. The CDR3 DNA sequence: TGTGCCAGCAGTGAAGCGGGGGGGGCGGGGGAGACCCAGTACTTC.

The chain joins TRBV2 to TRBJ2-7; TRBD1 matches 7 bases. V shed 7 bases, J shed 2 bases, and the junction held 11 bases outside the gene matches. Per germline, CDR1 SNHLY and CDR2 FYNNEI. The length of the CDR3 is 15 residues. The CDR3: CASTLRDSATYEQYF. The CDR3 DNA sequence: TGTGCCAGCACCCTCAGGGACAGCGCTACCTACGAGCAGTACTTC.

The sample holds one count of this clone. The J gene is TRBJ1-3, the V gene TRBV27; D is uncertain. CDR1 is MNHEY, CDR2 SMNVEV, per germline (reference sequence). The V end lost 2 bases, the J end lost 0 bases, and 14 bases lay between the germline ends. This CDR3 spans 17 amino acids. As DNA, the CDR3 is TGTGCCAGCAGTTTAGAGGGTCCCGGCTACTCTGGAAACACCATATATTTT. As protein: CASSLEGPGYSGNTIYF.

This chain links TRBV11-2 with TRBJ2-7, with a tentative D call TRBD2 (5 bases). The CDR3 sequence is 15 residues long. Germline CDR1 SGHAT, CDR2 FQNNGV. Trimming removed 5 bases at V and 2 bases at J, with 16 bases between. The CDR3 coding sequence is TGTGCCAGCAGCCCGGACTTTTTCCTTACCTACGAGCAGTACTTC. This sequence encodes CASSPDFFLTYEQYF.

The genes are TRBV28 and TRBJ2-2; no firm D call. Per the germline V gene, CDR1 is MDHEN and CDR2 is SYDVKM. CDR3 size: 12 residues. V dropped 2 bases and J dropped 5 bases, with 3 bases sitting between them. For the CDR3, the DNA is TGTGCCAGCAGTTTAATAACCGGGGAGCTGTTTTTT. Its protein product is CASSLITGELFF. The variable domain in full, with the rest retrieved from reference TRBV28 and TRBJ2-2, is DVKVTQSSRYLVKRTGEKVFLECVQDMDHENMFWYRQDPGLGLRLIYFSYDVKMKEKGDIPEGYSVSREKKERFSLILESASTNQTSMYLCASSLITGELFFGEGSRLTVL.

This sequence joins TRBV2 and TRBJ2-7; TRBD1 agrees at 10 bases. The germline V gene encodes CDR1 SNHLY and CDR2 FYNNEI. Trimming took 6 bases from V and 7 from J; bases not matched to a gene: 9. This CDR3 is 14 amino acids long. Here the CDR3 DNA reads TGTGCCAGCAGGGGTCGGACAGGGGGAGGAGAGCAGTACTTC. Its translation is CASRGRTGGGEQYF. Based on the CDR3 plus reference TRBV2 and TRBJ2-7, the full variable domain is EPEVTQTPSHQVTQMGQEVILRCVPISNHLYFYWYRQILGQKVEFLVSFYNNEISEKSEIFDDQFSVERPDGSNFTLKIRSTKLEDSAMYFCASRGRTGGGEQYFGPGTRLTVT.

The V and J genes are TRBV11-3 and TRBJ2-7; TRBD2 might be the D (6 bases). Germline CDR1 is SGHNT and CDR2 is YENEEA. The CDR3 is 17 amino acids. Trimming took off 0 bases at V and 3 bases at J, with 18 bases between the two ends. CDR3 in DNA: TGTGCCAGCAGCTTAGATCGGATCGGGGGAGTTAGCTACGAGCAGTACTTC. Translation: CASSLDRIGGVSYEQYF.

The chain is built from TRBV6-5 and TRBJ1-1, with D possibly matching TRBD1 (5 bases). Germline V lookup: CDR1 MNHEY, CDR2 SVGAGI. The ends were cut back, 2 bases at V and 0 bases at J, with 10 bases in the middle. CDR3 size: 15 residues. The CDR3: CASSYVGVMNTEAFF. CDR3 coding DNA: TGTGCCAGCAGTTACGTAGGGGTTATGAACACTGAAGCTTTCTTT.

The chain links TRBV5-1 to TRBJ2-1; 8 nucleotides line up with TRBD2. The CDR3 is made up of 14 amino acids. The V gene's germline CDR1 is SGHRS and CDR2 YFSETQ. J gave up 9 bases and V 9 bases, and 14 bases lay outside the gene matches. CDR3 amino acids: CATAPGGAEGEQFF. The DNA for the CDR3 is TGCGCCACCGCCCCCGGGGGGGCCGAAGGTGAGCAGTTCTTC.

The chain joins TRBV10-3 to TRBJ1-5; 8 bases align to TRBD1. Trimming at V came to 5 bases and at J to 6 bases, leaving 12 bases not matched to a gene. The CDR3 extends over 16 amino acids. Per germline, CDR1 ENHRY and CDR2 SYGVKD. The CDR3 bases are TGTGCCATCAGTAACCTAGGACAGGGAGGTTTTCAGCCCCAGCATTTT. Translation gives CAISNLGQGGFQPQHF.